This T cell receptor (beta chain) was obtained from a study of Ad26.COV2.S vaccination and SARS-CoV-2 variants. At the level of the study: By the intramuscular route, Ad26.COV2.S was given once, or twice 56 days apart. Regarding the study as a whole: Total T cell responses were possibly underestimated by TCR breadth and depth analyses. Non-spike TCR breadth was similar in vaccine and placebo recipients.

With respect to this clone: Its antigen remains unidentified.

Described treatment: 19 received Ad26.COV2.S at low or high dose, single or two shots; several received placebo; per-sample allocation not given. Repertoires come from day 63 after the first vaccine or placebo injection. Expression of Wuhan-strain SARS-CoV-2 spike came from the Ad26 vector that formed the vaccine. CDR3 length: 12 amino acids. Trimming shortened V by 4 bases and J by 5 bases, and 8 bases separated the two germline ends. The V gene's germline CDR1 is SEHNR and CDR2 FQNEAQ (reference sequence). Produced via immunoSEQ multiplex PCR; TCRdb's table is partial and in-frame only. The table includes fewer than 500,000 clones, around 90% detected once.

This specimen consisted of peripheral blood, obtained in a trial of Ad26.COV2.S vaccine versus placebo. The V gene is TRBV7-9, the J gene TRBJ1-2; a weak D match, TRBD1 (5 bases). The TCR originated in a person aged 18-65 years who received the Ad26.COV2.S COVID-19 vaccine or a placebo. The CDR3 reads CASSWGEYGYTF. In nucleotides, the CDR3 is TGTGCCAGCAGCTGGGGGGAATATGGCTACACCTTC.